Listed below are T cell receptor beta chains from one sample, sequenced in a study of human T cells and chemical hapten exposure. TCRdb used MiXCR to reprocess the RACE reads, holding one entry per CDR3 protein. Of 150,000 to 200,000 distinct CDR3 sequences in the sample, 25% to 30% were seen once. This material consisted of whole blood, taken in connection with sensitization to the hapten diphenylcyclopropenone (DPC). The receptors were gathered from a woman aged 18-29 years with alopecia areata. Some clones in this sample may be carry-over from other donors' samples. CDR3s include the opening cysteine and the closing phenylalanine or tryptophan. A D gene is named only where the DNA matches it firmly. Rows may omit the clone size; those that give it use once, few, many or a size class.

.	TRBV19	TRBJ1-5	many	TGTGCCAGTAGGACTCCAAGTTCACCCCAGCATTTT	CASRTPSSPQHF
.	TRBV29-1	TRBJ2-7	.	TGCAGCGTTGAGAGTTGGGACGAGCAGTACTTC	CSVESWDEQYF
.	TRBV20-1	TRBJ2-6	.	TGCAGTGCTAGAGATCGGGGCTCTGGGGCCAACGTCCTGACTTTC	CSARDRGSGANVLTF
TRBD2	TRBV4-3	TRBJ2-7	few	TGCGCCAGCAGCTACCGGACTAGCGGGGCGGCCTACGAGCAGTACTTC	CASSYRTSGAAYEQYF
TRBD1	TRBV29-1	TRBJ1-2	.	TGCAGCTTTAGTCCGGGACAGGGGGCAAACTATGGCTACACCTTC	CSFSPGQGANYGYTF
.	TRBV2	TRBJ1-2	few	TGTGCCAGCAGTGGGACCGTAGCTAACTATGGCTACACCTTC	CASSGTVANYGYTF
TRBD1	TRBV10-3	TRBJ1-5	.	TGTGCCATCAGTGCACAGGGGACAGATCAGCCCCAGCATTTT	CAISAQGTDQPQHF
.	TRBV7-3	TRBJ2-2	many	TGTGCCAGCAGCTTAAGGTTCACCGGGGAGCTGTTTTTT	CASSLRFTGELFF
TRBD1	TRBV4-1	TRBJ1-1	.	TGCGCCAGCAGCCCACGGACAGGGACGAACACTGAAGCTTTCTTT	CASSPRTGTNTEAFF
TRBD2	TRBV27	TRBJ2-1	few	TGTGCCAGCAGTTTAGGGCCGGGGGGTTTAAACAATGAGCAGTTCTTC	CASSLGPGGLNNEQFF
TRBD2	TRBV20-1	TRBJ2-1	.	TGCAGTGCTAGAGTGGGTAGCGGGCTATACAATGAGCAGTTCTTC	CSARVGSGLYNEQFF
.	TRBV6-2/TRBV6-3	TRBJ2-1	.	TGTGCCAGCAGTTCGGCCGGGTCCCTCAACATTGAGCAGTTCTTC	CASSSAGSLNIEQFF
.	TRBV1	TRBJ1-6	few	TGCACCAGCATCTTCCGTCCAGAAACAAATTCACCCCTCCACTTT	CTSIFRPETNSPLHF
.	TRBV7-8	TRBJ2-7	.	TGTGCCAGCAGCGCGAGGAGGGAATCGGGCGAGCAGTACTTC	CASSARRESGEQYF
.	TRBV20-1	TRBJ2-7	.	TGCAGTGGCTTGAGGGGGGGCTACGAGCAGTACTTC	CSGLRGGYEQYF
TRBD1	TRBV10-2	TRBJ2-7	.	TGCGCCAGCAATGAGGGGACAGGGGTTAGCTACGAGCAGTACTTC	CASNEGTGVSYEQYF
.	TRBV11-2	TRBJ1-4	few	TGTGCCAGCAGCCCCCACCCGGAGGTCGAAAAACTGTTTTTT	CASSPHPEVEKLFF
TRBD2	TRBV29-1	TRBJ2-1	.	TGCAGCGTTGATGAAAGCGGGATTCGGTATGAGCAGTTCTTC	CSVDESGIRYEQFF
.	TRBV4-1	TRBJ1-4	few	TGCGCCAGCAGCCAAATCAGAGGCCATAATGAAAAACTGTTTTTT	CASSQIRGHNEKLFF
.	TRBV6-5	TRBJ2-7	.	TGTGCCAGCCGGAAGACAGGACAACATTCCTACGAGCAGTACTTC	CASRKTGQHSYEQYF
TRBD2	TRBV7-2	TRBJ2-1	.	TGTGCCAGCAGCTTAGGGCTAGCGGGGGTCAATGAGCAGTTCTTC	CASSLGLAGVNEQFF
.	TRBV11-1	TRBJ2-1	few	TGTGCCAGCAGCTTAAGGCCTGGATACAATGAGCAGTTCTTC	CASSLRPGYNEQFF
TRBD1	TRBV7-9	TRBJ1-4	few	TGTGCCAGCAGCCCCGACAGGGCGGTGGAAAAACTGTTTTTT	CASSPDRAVEKLFF
TRBD1	TRBV3-1	TRBJ2-7	.	TGTGCCAGCAGCCCTCGACAGGGGGCCACTCTCTACGAGCAGTACTTC	CASSPRQGATLYEQYF
.	TRBV20-1	TRBJ1-1	.	TGCAGTGCCCTAGCAGGGGTTACTGAAGCTTTCTTT	CSALAGVTEAFF
.	TRBV20-1	TRBJ2-7	.	TGCAGTGCTGGAGGGCAGGACAGGTACTCCTACGAGCAGTACTTC	CSAGGQDRYSYEQYF
.	TRBV20-1	TRBJ1-1	few	TGCAGTGCTAGAGATCATGGCAGCACTGAAGCTTTCTTT	CSARDHGSTEAFF
.	TRBV29-1	TRBJ1-2	.	TGCAGCGGTAGGGACGGCGGTGGATACACCTTC	CSGRDGGGYTF
.	TRBV5-1	TRBJ2-2	.	TGCGCCAGCAGCTTTGACCGAGCGAACACCGGGGAGCTGTTTTTT	CASSFDRANTGELFF
.	TRBV5-1	TRBJ2-3	.	TGCGCCAGCAGCTTGGACAGCCTAGATACGCAGTATTTT	CASSLDSLDTQYF
.	TRBV5-6	TRBJ2-3	few	TGTGCCAGCAGCTTGAGAGGGAACGCGCAGTATTTT	CASSLRGNAQYF
TRBD2	TRBV5-6	TRBJ2-1	few	TGTGCCAGCAGCCACTTAGCGGGAGGGCCCTACAATGAGCAGTTCTTC	CASSHLAGGPYNEQFF
TRBD1	TRBV15	TRBJ2-7	.	TGTGCCACCAGCAGCCGGGACAGAGCCTACGAGCAGTACTTC	CATSSRDRAYEQYF
TRBD1	TRBV27	TRBJ1-5	few	TGTGCCAGCAGTTCCTATTCAGGGGGAGGCAATCAGCCCCAGCATTTT	CASSSYSGGGNQPQHF
.	TRBV10-3	TRBJ2-7	.	TGTGCCATCAGGGCAGGGGCGCCCTCCTACGAGCAGTACTTC	CAIRAGAPSYEQYF
TRBD2	TRBV20-1	TRBJ2-4	once	TGCAGTGCTAGCGCGGGGGGCAAAAACATTCAGTACTTC	CSASAGGKNIQYF
.	TRBV7-9	TRBJ1-5	many	TGTGCCAGCAGTTCGTCAGGGAATCAGCCCCAGCATTTT	CASSSSGNQPQHF
TRBD1	TRBV29-1	TRBJ1-3	few	TGCAGCGTTGAGGGTATAGGGGGCAGTGGAAACACCATATATTTT	CSVEGIGGSGNTIYF
.	TRBV4-3	TRBJ2-7	few	TGCGCCAGCAGTCTCGTCGGTGCCAGCTACGAGCAGTACTTC	CASSLVGASYEQYF
TRBD1	TRBV6-6	TRBJ2-1	.	TGTGCCAGCAGTTACTCGGACAGGTCTGAGCAGTTCTTC	CASSYSDRSEQFF
TRBD2	TRBV5-1	TRBJ2-1	few	TGCGCCAGCAGCCCCCATGTGCGGGGGTACAATGAGCAGTTCTTC	CASSPHVRGYNEQFF
.	TRBV12-3/TRBV12-4	TRBJ2-1	.	TGTGCCAGCAGTTTAGCAGTTGAGCAGTTCTTC	CASSLAVEQFF
.	TRBV20-1	TRBJ1-2	few	TGCAGTGCTAGAAGGGGCCCCTCGACTGGCTACACCTTC	CSARRGPSTGYTF
.	TRBV4-1	TRBJ1-3	.	TGCGCCAGCAGCCAACCAACTGAAAAGGGAAACACCATATATTTT	CASSQPTEKGNTIYF
.	TRBV3-1	TRBJ2-1	.	TGTGCCAGCAGCCAAGTTAAAGATAGCTCCTACAATGAGCAGTTCTTC	CASSQVKDSSYNEQFF
TRBD2	TRBV6-1	TRBJ2-3	.	TGTGCCAGCAGTGTGGGACTAGCGGCCACAGATACGCAGTATTTT	CASSVGLAATDTQYF
.	TRBV27	TRBJ2-7	.	TGTGCCAGCAGACTCAGACAGGAAACAATATCAGGGCAGTACTTC	CASRLRQETISGQYF
.	TRBV18	TRBJ1-1	.	TGTGCCAGCTCACCACCCGCGGGGACGGGAACTGAAGCTTTCTTT	CASSPPAGTGTEAFF
.	TRBV7-9	TRBJ2-1	.	TGTGCCAGCAGCTTAGTTCGGGGCGTTGATGAGCAGTTCTTC	CASSLVRGVDEQFF
TRBD2	TRBV29-1	TRBJ2-1	.	TGCAGCGTTGAGGGACTAGCGGGGGGGCAAGGGGGCTACAATGAGCAGTTCTTC	CSVEGLAGGQGGYNEQFF
TRBD1	TRBV20-1	TRBJ1-5	few	TGCAGTGCTAGAGACCCCGGGACAGGGGCGAAGCCCCAGCATTTT	CSARDPGTGAKPQHF
TRBD1	TRBV6-5	TRBJ2-1	.	TGTGCCAGCAGTTACTCAGAGGGGACAGCCCGGGAGCAGTTCTTC	CASSYSEGTAREQFF
.	TRBV7-2	TRBJ2-3	.	TGTGCCAGCAGCCCTCCAGACAATACGCAGTATTTT	CASSPPDNTQYF
.	TRBV4-3	TRBJ1-5	few	TGCGCCAGCAGCCAAGATTTGGGGGCGGCTCAGCCCCAGCATTTT	CASSQDLGAAQPQHF
.	TRBV6-6	TRBJ2-1	.	TGTGCCAGCAGTTACTCGAGGGGGAGGTCGAGCCGCGATGAGCAGTTCTTC	CASSYSRGRSSRDEQFF
TRBD2	TRBV11-2	TRBJ2-1	.	TGTGCCAGCAGCCTTTCTGGACTAGCCGCGGCGGCCTCCTACAATGAGCAGTTCTTC	CASSLSGLAAAASYNEQFF
.	TRBV28	TRBJ2-5	few	TGTGCCAGCAGTTTCGCGGGAGAGACCCAGTACTTC	CASSFAGETQYF